Described below is a single TCR beta chain sequence and its context. The antigen remains undetermined. The donors were part of the validation cohort of over a hundred subjects. That cohort was separate from the first cohort, which comprised fewer than 800 subjects. TCRdb's copy holds only in-frame clones and misses some; the assay was immunoSEQ multiplex PCR. Of 300,000 or so clones in the sample, nearly 90% were seen once. This sample was taken from a study of cytomegalovirus exposure and HLA in healthy donors. Study-level background: The 120 or so validation repertoires used a platform that matched the one used for the approximately 670 first-cohort repertoires, as a later analysis reported.

Study-level findings and limits: Confirmation in vitro established that three CMV-associated chains were specific for CMV antigens. While the bulk of TCR sequences proved rare, some public TCRs turned up in many donors.

The sequence came from a man aged 25 to 45 in good health and CMV-seronegative. The sequenced sample was PBMCs.

The CDR3 reads CASSTTQGFTSPLHF. CDR3 in DNA: TGTGCCAGCAGCACCACCCAGGGTTTTACTTCACCCCTCCACTTT. This rearrangement joins TRBV5-4 to TRBJ1-6; weak D call: TRBD1 (5 bases). This CDR3 has 15 amino acids. Trimming removed 4 bases at V and 9 bases at J, with 17 bases between. Germline CDR1 and CDR2: SGHNT and YYREEE (reference sequence).